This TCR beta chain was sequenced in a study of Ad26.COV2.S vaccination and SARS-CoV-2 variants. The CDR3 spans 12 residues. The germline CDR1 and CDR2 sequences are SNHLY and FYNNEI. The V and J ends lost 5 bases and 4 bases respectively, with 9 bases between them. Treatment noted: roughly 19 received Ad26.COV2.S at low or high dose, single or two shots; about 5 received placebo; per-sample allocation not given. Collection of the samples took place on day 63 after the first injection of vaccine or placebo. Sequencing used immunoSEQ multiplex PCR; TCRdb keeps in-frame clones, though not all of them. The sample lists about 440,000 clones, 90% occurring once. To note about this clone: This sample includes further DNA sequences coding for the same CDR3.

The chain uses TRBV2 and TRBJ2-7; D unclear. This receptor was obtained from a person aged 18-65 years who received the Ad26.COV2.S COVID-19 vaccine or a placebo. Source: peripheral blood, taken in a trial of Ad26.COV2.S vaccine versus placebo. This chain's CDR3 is CASSPQGYEQYF. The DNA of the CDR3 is TGTGCCAGCAGTCCCCAAGGGTACGAGCAGTACTTC.